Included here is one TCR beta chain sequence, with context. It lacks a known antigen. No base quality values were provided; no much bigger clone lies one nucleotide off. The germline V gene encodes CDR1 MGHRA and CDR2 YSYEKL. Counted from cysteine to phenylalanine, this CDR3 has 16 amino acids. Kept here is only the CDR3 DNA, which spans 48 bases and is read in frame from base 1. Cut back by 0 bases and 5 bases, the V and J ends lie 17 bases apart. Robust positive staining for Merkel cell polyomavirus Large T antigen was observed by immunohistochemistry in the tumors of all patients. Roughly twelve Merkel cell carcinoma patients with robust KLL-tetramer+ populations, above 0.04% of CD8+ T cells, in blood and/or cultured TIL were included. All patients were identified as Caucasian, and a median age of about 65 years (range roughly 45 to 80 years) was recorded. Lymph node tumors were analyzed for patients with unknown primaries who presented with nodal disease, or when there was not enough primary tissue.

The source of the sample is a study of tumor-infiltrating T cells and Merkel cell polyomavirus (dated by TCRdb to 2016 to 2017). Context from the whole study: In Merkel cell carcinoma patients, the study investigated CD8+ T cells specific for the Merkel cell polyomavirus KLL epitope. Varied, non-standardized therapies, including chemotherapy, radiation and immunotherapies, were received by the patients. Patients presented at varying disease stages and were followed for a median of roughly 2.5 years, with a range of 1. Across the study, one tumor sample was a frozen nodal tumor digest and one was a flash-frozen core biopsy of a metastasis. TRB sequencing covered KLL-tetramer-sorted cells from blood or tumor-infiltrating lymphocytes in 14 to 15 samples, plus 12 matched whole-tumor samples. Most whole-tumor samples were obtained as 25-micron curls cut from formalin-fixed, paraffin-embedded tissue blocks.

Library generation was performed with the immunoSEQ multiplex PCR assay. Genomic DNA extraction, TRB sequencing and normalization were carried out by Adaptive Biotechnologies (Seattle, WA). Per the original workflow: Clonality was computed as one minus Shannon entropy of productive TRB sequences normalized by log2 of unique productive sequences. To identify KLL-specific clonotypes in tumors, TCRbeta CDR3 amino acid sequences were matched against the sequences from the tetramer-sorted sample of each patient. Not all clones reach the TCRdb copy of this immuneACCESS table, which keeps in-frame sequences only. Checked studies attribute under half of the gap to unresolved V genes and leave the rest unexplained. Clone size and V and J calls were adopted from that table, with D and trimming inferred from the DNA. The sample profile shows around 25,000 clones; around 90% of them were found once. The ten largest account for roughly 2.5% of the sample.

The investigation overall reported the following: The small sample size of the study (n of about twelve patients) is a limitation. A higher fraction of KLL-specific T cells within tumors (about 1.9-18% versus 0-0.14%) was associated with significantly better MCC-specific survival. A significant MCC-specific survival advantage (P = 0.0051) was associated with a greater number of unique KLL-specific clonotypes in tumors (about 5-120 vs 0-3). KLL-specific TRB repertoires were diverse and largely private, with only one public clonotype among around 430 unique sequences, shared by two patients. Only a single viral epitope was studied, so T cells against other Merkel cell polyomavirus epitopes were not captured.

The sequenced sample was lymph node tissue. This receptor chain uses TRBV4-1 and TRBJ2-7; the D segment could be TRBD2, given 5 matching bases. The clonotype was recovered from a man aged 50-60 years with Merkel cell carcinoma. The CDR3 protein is CASSQEVTPSGDEQYF. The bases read TGCGCCAGCAGCCAAGAGGTGACTCCCTCCGGGGACGAGCAGTACTTC.